This T cell receptor beta chain emerged from a study of beta chain features in type 1 diabetes. By share, this clone counts as medium-sized. Its antigen is undetermined. Sorted cells reached over 98% purity in every population. The investigators reverse transcribed all of the isolated RNA, so they sequenced expressed TCRB transcripts. Samples of naive, central memory and regulatory T cells yielded a mean of around 3.4 million reads. TCRdb's table, derived via immunoSEQ multiplex PCR, lists solely in-frame clones and lacks some. The sample yields under 250,000 clones, 11% seen once. The CDR3 has 14 residues. With 3 bases removed from V and 0 bases from J, the gap between germline ends came to 8 bases. Germline V gene lookup returns CDR1 SGDLS and CDR2 YYNGEE. Study outcomes and limitations: Naive, central memory and Treg TCRB repertoires appeared more alike in patients than in healthy donors.

The rearrangement links TRBV9 to TRBJ2-3; D remains unclear. The sequence was collected from a man between 18 and 35 years old in good health. The sequencing sample was made of central memory CD4+ T cells from blood. The CDR3 DNA is TGTGCCAGCAGCGCCTTCCACAGCACAGATACGCAGTATTTT. This codes for CASSAFHSTDTQYF.